This entry concerns a single T cell receptor (beta chain). Its specificity is unknown. One entry per CDR3 protein results from TCRdb running MiXCR on the reads. Of 680,000 or so distinct CDR3 sequences listed, roughly 30% are singletons. CDR1 and CDR2 (germline): SGHAT, FQNNGV. V was clipped by 5 bases and J by 1 base, with 12 bases between them. This CDR3 has 14 amino acids. These data come from a study of T cell repertoires in cytomegalovirus infection. Overall study: Well-studied HLA-B-restricted epitopes and recently identified HLA-C-restricted epitopes of CMV were both used in the study. Public TCR beta signatures indicated both CMV infection and matching HLA type. Study-wide findings and caveats: Clonotype analysis showed dominance of the ex vivo response by HLA-C-restricted CMV-specific TCR beta clonotypes.

This sample comprised cultured PBMCs, obtained from culture after CMV antigen stimulation. The rearrangement joins TRBV11-2 to TRBJ2-7; D unclear. The sequence was obtained from a human donor in good health (CMV status not recorded). Some clones in this sample may be carry-over from other donors' samples. This chain's CDR3 is CASSQLLRSYEQYF. The DNA for the CDR3 is TGTGCCAGCAGCCAGCTATTGAGATCCTACGAGCAGTACTTC.